This T cell receptor (beta chain) was identified during a study of T cells in Graves' hyperthyroidism and ophthalmopathy. Overall study context: Peripheral blood sampling occurred at initial diagnosis, before any treatment.

Template material for amplifying TCR beta CDR3 regions consisted of RNA transcripts. A first-round RT-PCR of the TCR CDR3 used the HTBI primer set. TCRdb recomputed calls from the multiplex PCR reads with MiXCR, one row per CDR3 protein. Of 550,000 to 650,000 distinct CDR3 sequences listed, 14% are singletons. When ophthalmopathy did not progress within 18 months, Graves' hyperthyroidism was considered stable. Study conclusions and caveats: Model predictions of ophthalmopathy came a median approximately 6 months before onset.

This clonotype appeared many times. The target antigen is unknown. The receptor was isolated from a woman in her 40s with Graves' hyperthyroidism. The sequenced sample was blood.

Written as DNA, the CDR3 is TGTGCCAGCAGCCAACGCCTAGCGGGATACAATGAGCAGTTCTTC. Translation: CASSQRLAGYNEQFF. This chain joins TRBV3-1 and TRBJ2-1; TRBD2 matches at 9 bases. J was trimmed by 4 bases and V by 2 bases; bases with no gene match: 3. CDR1 and CDR2 from the germline V gene are LGHDT and YNNKEL (reference sequence). The CDR3 has 15 residues.